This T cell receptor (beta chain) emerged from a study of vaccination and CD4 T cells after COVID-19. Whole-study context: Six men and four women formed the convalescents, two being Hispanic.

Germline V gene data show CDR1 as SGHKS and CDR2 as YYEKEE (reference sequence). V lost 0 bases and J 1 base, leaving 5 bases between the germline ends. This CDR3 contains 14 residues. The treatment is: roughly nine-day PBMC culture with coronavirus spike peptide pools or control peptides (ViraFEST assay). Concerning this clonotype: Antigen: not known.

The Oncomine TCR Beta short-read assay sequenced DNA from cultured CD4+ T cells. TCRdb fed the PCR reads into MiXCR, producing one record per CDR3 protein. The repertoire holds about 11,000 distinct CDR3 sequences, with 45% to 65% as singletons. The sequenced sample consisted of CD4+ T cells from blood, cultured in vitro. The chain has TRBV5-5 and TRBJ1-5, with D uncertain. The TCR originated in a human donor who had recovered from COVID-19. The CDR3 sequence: CASSLEQSNQPQHF. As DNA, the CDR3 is TGTGCCAGCAGCTTGGAGCAGAGCAATCAGCCCCAGCATTTT.